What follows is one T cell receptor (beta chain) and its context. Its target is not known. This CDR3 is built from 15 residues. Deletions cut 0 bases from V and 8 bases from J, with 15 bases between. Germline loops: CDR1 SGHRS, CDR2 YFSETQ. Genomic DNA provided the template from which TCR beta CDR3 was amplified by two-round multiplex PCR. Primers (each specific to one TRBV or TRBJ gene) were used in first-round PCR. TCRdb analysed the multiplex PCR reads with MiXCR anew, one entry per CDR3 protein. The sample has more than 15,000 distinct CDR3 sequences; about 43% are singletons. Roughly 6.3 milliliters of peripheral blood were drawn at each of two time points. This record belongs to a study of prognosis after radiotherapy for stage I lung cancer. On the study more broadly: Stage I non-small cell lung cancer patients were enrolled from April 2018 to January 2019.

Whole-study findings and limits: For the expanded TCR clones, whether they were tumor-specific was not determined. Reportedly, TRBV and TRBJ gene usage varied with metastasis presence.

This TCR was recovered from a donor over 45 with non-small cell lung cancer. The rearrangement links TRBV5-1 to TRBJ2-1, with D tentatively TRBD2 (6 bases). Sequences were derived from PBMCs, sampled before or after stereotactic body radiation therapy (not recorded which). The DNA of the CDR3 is TGCGCCAGCAGCTTGGCTGGGACTGGGAGTGATGAGCAGTTCTTC. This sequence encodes CASSLAGTGSDEQFF.